Presented here are 6 T cell receptor beta chains from one specimen sequenced in a study of CD8 T cells in ankylosing spondylitis. TCRdb analysed the 5' RACE reads with MiXCR anew, one entry per CDR3 protein. Of roughly 130,000 distinct CDR3 sequences in the sample, more than 6.5% were seen once. The sample comprised blood, either unsorted or a sorted T cell fraction (not recorded which). The source is a male donor with ankylosing spondylitis or in good health (not recorded which).

This clonotype was detected ten times or more. The chain has TRBV28 and TRBJ2-2; D is perhaps TRBD1 or TRBD2 (6 bases each). Germline V gene data show CDR1 as MDHEN and CDR2 as SYDVKM. V gave up 4 bases and J gave up 0 bases, with 9 bases separating them. CDR3 size: 15 residues. Here the CDR3 reads CASSSGASNTGELFF. Here the CDR3 DNA reads TGTGCCAGCAGTTCGGGGGCCTCGAACACCGGGGAGCTGTTTTTT.

This clonotype occurred many times. This chain connects TRBV5-1 to TRBJ2-7; D remains unclear. In germline, CDR1 is SGHRS, CDR2 YFSETQ. The V and J ends lost 4 bases and 5 bases respectively, with 10 bases between them. This CDR3 spans 12 amino acids. The CDR3 loop is CASSPAVNEQYF. CDR3 DNA: TGCGCCAGCAGCCCTGCAGTAAACGAGCAGTACTTC.

The sample holds many counts of this clonotype. The genes are TRBV7-2 and TRBJ2-2, with D hard to call. CDR1 SGHTA and CDR2 FQGNSA come from the germline V gene. V lost 1 base and J lost 0, with 9 bases in between. The CDR3 contains 16 residues. The CDR3 sequence: CASSLVVFTNTGELFF. The CDR3 coding sequence is TGTGCCAGCAGCTTAGTGGTGTTTACGAACACCGGGGAGCTGTTTTTT.

This clonotype was detected only a few times. The chain uses TRBV20-1 and TRBJ1-5; D possibly corresponds to TRBD1 (6 bases). This CDR3 spans 15 amino acids. Germline CDR1 and CDR2: DFQATT and SNEGSKA (reference sequence). Between the trimmed V and J ends, which lost 6 bases and 5 bases, there was a span of 20 bases. The CDR3 reads CSAPIGGLIDQPQHF. Here the CDR3 DNA reads TGCAGTGCCCCCATCGGGGGCTTAATAGATCAGCCCCAGCATTTT.

Many counts were recorded for this clonotype. The rearrangement joins TRBV24-1 to TRBJ2-2; 7 nucleotides line up with TRBD2. This CDR3 is 14 amino acids long. Germline V gene data show CDR1 as KGHDR and CDR2 as SFDVKD. The V segment lost 9 bases and the J segment 4 bases; nucleotides outside the gene matches: 7. The CDR3 is CATGPSGPTGELFF. Here the CDR3 DNA reads TGTGCCACCGGGCCTAGCGGCCCCACCGGGGAGCTGTTTTTT.

J is TRBJ2-3 and V is TRBV5-5; 9 bases fit TRBD2. V dropped 5 bases and J dropped 6; count of bases not matched to a gene: 13. Germline V lookup: CDR1 SGHKS, CDR2 YYEKEE (reference sequence). This CDR3 has 16 amino acids. This CDR3 reads CASSLTGTSSPDTQYF. The CDR3 coding sequence is TGTGCCAGCAGTCTAACCGGGACTAGCTCGCCGGATACGCAGTATTTT. Full variable domain (rest looked up from reference TRBV5-5 and TRBJ2-3): DAGVTQSPTHLIKTRGQQVTLRCSPISGHKSVSWYQQVLGQGPQFIFQYYEKEERGRGNFPDRFSARQFPNYSSELNVNALLLGDSALYLCASSLTGTSSPDTQYFGPGTRLTVL.